The 5 T cell receptor beta chains reported below all come from one sample, sequenced in a study of T cells in Graves' hyperthyroidism and ophthalmopathy. Amplification of TCR beta CDR3 regions used RNA as the template. A set of HTBI primers served as the primers for a first-round RT-PCR of the TCR CDR3. Using its own MiXCR run on the multiplex PCR reads, TCRdb lists one record per CDR3 protein. The table includes approximately 250,000 distinct CDR3 sequences, approximately 25% detected once. The sequenced sample consisted of blood. These TCRs come from a middle-aged woman with Graves' ophthalmopathy.

This clonotype was seen at least ten times. The rearrangement links TRBV30 to TRBJ1-1; no clear D. CDR3 length: 10 amino acids. Germline lookup yields CDR1 GTSNPN and CDR2 SVGIG (reference sequence). The V gene lost 5 bases and the J gene lost 1 base, with 2 bases spanning the gap. The CDR3 nucleotides read TGTGCCTGGTCGAACACTGAAGCTTTCTTT. It codes for CAWSNTEAFF.

This clonotype was recorded many times. V is TRBV5-1 and J is TRBJ2-6; tentative D call: TRBD1 (5 bases). Germline CDR1 SGHRS, CDR2 YFSETQ. V gave up 6 bases and J gave up 0 bases, with 13 bases separating them. This CDR3 is 16 amino acids long. CDR3 sequence reads: CASTLKRGSGANVLTF. The CDR3, as DNA: TGCGCCAGCACCCTAAAAAGGGGCTCTGGGGCCAACGTCCTGACTTTC.

This clonotype was detected ten times or more. V and J are TRBV7-2 and TRBJ1-3; TRBD1 might be the D (5 bases). Trimming pared 5 bases from V and 3 bases from J, leaving 14 bases between. The CDR3 runs 15 residues. In germline, CDR1 is SGHTA, CDR2 FQGNSA. In DNA form, the CDR3 reads TGTGCCAGCAGCCCGATCACAGGTCTTGGAAACACCATATATTTT. This translates into CASSPITGLGNTIYF.

This clonotype was observed at least ten times. This rearrangement joins TRBV29-1 to TRBJ2-7; 7 bases map to TRBD2. The junction had 6 bases not matched to a gene; V was cut back by 1 base and J by 0 bases. Germline CDR1 is SQVTM and CDR2 is ANQGSEA. The CDR3 is 15 amino acids. CDR3 DNA: TGCAGCGTTGAAGGTATTGGCGGGAGCTCCTACGAGCAGTACTTC. Protein product: CSVEGIGGSSYEQYF.

J is TRBJ2-7 and V is TRBV28, with 9 bases fitting TRBD1. The CDR3 has 13 residues. V dropped 7 bases and J dropped 4; count of bases not matched to a gene: 5. Germline CDR1 MDHEN, CDR2 SYDVKM. CDR3 bases: TGTGCCAGCACGGGGACAGGGACGTACGAGCAGTACTTC. Amino acids: CASTGTGTYEQYF.